Shown below are 2 T cell receptor beta chains from a single sample sequenced in a study of beta chain features in type 1 diabetes. The sequenced template was cDNA made from the entire isolated RNA. Sequenced by immunoSEQ multiplex PCR; TCRdb stores in-frame clones only, minus some. Here the sample spans about 320,000 clones, 14% being singletons. Source material: central memory CD4+ T cells from blood. Receptor source: a young man in good health.

This clone appeared many times. The V and J genes are TRBV7-2 and TRBJ2-7; no clear D gene. The CDR3 covers 13 residues. CDR1 SGHTA and CDR2 FQGNSA come from the germline V gene. V was pared by 3 bases and J by 3 bases, with 9 bases between. The CDR3 loop is CASSFWPGYEQYV. The CDR3 DNA reads TGTGCCAGCAGCTTCTGGCCGGGCTACGAGCAGTACGTC.

The V and J genes are TRBV2 and TRBJ2-1; D is perhaps TRBD2 (6 bases). V was pared by 6 bases and J by 7 bases, with 22 bases between. The CDR3 loop spans 16 amino acids. CDR1 is SNHLY and CDR2 is FYNNEI in the germline V gene. The CDR3 DNA is TGTGCCAGCAGGGCCGAGGGACTGAGAGGAAAAAATGAGCAGTTCTTC. It codes for CASRAEGLRGKNEQFF.